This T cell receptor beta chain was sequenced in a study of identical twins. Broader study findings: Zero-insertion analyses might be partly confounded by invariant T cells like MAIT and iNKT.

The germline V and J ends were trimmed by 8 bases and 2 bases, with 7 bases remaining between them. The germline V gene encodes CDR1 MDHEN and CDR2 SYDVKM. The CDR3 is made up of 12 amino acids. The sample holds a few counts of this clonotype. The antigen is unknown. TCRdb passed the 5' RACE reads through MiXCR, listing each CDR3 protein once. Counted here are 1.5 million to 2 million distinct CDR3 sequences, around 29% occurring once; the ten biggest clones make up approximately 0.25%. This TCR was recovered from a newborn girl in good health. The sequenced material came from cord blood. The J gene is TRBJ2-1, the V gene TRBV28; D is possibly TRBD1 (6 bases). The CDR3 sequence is CASGTTYNEQFF. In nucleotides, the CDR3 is TGTGCCAGCGGGACAACCTACAATGAGCAGTTCTTC.